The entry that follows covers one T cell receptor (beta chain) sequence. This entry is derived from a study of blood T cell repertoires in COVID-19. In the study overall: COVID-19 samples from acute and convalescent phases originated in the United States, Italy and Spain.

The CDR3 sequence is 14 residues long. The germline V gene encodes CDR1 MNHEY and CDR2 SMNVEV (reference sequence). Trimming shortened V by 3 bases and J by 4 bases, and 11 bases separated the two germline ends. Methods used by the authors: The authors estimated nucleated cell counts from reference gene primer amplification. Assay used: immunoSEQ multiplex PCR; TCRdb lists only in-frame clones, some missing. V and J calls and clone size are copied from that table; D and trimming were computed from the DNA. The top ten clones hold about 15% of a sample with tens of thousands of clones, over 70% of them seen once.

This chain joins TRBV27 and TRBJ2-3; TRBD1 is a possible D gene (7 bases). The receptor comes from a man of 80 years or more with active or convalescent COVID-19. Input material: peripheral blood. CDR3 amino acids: CASSLGRGADTQYF. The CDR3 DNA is TGTGCCAGCAGTTTGGGCAGGGGGGCAGATACGCAGTATTTT.